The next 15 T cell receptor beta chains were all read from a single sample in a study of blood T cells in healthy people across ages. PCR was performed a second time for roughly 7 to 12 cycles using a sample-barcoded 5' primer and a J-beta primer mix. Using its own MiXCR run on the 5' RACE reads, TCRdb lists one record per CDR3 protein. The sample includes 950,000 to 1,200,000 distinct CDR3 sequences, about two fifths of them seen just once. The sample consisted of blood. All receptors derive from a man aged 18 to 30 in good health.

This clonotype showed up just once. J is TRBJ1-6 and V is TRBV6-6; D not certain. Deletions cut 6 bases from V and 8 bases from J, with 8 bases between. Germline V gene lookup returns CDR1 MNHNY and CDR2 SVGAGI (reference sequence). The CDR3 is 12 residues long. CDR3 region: CASRQTDSPLHF. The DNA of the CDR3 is TGTGCCAGCAGACAGACTGATTCACCCCTCCACTTT.

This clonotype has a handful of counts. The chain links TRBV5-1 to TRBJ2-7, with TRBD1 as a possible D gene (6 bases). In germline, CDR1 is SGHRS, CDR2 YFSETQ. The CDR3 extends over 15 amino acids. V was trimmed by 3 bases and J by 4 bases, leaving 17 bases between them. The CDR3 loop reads CASSWATGTHYEQYF. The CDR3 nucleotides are TGCGCCAGCAGCTGGGCCACCGGGACACATTACGAGCAGTACTTC.

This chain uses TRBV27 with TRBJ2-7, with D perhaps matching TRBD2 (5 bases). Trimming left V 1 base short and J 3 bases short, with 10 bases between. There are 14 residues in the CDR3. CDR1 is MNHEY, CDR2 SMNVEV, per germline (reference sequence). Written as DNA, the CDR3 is TGTGCCAGCAGTTTATATGAGGGCCGCTACGAGCAGTACTTC. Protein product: CASSLYEGRYEQYF.

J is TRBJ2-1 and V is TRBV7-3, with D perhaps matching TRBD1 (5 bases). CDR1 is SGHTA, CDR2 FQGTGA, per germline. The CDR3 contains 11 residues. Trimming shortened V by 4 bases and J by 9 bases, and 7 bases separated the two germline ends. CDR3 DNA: TGTGCCAGCAGCTCAGACAGTGAGCAGTTCTTC. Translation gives CASSSDSEQFF.

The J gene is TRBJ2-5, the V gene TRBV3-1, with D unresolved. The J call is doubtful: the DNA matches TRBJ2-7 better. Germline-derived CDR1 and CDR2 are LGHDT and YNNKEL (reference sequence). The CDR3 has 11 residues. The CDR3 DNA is TGTGCCAGCAGCCATGAGGCCGAGCAGTACTTC. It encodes CASSHEAEQYF.

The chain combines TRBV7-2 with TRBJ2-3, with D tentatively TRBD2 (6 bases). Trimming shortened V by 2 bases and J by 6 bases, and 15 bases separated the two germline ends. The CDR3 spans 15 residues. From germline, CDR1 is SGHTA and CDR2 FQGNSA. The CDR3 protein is CASSLTGTGSDTQYF. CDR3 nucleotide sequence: TGTGCCAGCAGCTTAACCGGGACTGGGAGTGATACGCAGTATTTT.

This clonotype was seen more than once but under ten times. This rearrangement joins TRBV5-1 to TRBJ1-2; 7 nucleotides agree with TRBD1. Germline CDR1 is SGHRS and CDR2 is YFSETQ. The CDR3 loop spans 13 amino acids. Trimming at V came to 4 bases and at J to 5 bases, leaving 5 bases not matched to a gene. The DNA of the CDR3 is TGCGCCAGCAGCACAGGGGAAGTTTATGGCTACACCTTC. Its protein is CASSTGEVYGYTF.

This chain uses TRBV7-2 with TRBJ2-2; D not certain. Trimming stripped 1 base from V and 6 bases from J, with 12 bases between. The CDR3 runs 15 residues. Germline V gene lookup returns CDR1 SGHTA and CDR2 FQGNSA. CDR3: CASSLDSRDAGELFF. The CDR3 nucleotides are TGTGCCAGCAGCTTAGATAGCCGAGACGCCGGGGAGCTGTTTTTT.

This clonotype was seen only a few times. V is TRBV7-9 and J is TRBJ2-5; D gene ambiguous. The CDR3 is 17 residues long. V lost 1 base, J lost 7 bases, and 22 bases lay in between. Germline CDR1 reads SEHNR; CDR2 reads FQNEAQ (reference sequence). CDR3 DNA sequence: TGTGCCAGCAGCTTAGGATCTCCCCGATCCCCAAGGACGACCCAGTACTTC. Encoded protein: CASSLGSPRSPRTTQYF.

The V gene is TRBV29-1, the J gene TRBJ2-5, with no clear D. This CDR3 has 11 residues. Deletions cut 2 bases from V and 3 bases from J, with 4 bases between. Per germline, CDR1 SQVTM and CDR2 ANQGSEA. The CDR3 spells CSVETEETQYF. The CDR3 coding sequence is TGCAGCGTTGAAACGGAAGAGACCCAGTACTTC. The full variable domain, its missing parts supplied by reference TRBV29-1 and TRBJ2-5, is SAVISQKPSRDICQRGTSLTIQCQVDSQVTMMFWYRQQPGQSLTLIATANQGSEATYESGFVIDKFPISRPNLTFSTLTVSNMSPEDSSIYLCSVETEETQYFGPGTRLLVL.

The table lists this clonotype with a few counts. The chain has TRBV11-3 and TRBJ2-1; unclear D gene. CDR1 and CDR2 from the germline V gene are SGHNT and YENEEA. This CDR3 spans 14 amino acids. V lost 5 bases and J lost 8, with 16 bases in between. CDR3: CASSMDVRIDEQFF. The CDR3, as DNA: TGTGCCAGCAGCATGGACGTCCGGATAGATGAGCAGTTCTTC.

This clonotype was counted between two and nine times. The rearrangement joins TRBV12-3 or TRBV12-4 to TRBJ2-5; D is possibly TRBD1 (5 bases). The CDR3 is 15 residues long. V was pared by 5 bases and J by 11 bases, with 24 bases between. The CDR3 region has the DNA TGTGCCAGCAGTACTCTAGGGGTTTCGCACAATGAGCAGTACTTC. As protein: CASSTLGVSHNEQYF.

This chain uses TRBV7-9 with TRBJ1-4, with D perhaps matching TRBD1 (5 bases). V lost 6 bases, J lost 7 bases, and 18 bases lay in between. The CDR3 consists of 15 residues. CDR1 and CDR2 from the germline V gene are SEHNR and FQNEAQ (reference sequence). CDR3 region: CASRRGTGGGEKLFF. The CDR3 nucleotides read TGTGCCAGCAGACGCGGAACAGGAGGAGGTGAAAAACTGTTTTTT.

The CDR3 nucleotides are TGTGCCACCAGCAGAGATGTAGGGAGAACCGGGGAGCTGTTTTTT. Protein: CATSRDVGRTGELFF. This rearrangement joins TRBV15 to TRBJ2-2; TRBD2 might be the D (5 bases). V was shortened by 0 bases and J by 5 bases, with 10 bases between the two germline ends. From germline, CDR1 is LNHNV and CDR2 YYDKDF (reference sequence). The CDR3 extends over 15 amino acids.

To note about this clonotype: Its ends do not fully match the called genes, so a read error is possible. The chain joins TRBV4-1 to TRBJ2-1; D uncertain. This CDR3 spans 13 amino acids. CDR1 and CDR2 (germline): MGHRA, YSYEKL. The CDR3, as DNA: TGCGCCAGCAGCCAGATGTTCGGCAATGAGCGGTTCTTC. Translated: CASSQMFGNERFF.